Listed here are 12 T cell receptor delta chains from one sample, sequenced in a study of gamma-delta T cells after stem cell transplantation. TCRdb re-called the RT-PCR reads with CATT. This table holds about 1,200 delta-chain clones, about a sixth found once. Source material: gamma-delta T cells. These TCRs come from a human donor. It is not recorded whose cells these are; they may come from a transplant donor.

With respect to this clone: TCRdb lists the protein of a much larger clone for this DNA, which differs at residue 3, so this is likely a read error; the protein given here is translated from the DNA itself. The chain is built from TRDV2 and TRDJ1; 7 nucleotides agree with TRDD3. Germline V gene data show CDR1 as GEAIGNYY and CDR2 as EKD. The CDR3 runs to 19 residues. CDR3 amino acids: CAYDTVSSLGGRYTDKLIF. Written as DNA, the CDR3 is TGTGCCTATGACACCGTGTCGAGTCTTGGGGGACGGTACACCGATAAACTCATCTTT.

By its share, this clone is medium-sized. J is TRDJ1 and V is TRDV2; D uncertain. Trimming removed 0 bases at V and 5 bases at J, with 15 bases between. Per germline, CDR1 GEAIGNYY and CDR2 EKD. The CDR3 sequence is 15 residues long. CDR3 loop: CACDTVSSRSDKLIF. CDR3 DNA: TGTGCCTGTGACACCGTAAGCAGCCGTTCTGATAAACTCATCTTT.

The chain employs TRDV3 and TRDJ1; 9 bases agree with TRDD2. The CDR3 length is 19 residues. Germline CDR1 is TVYSNPD and CDR2 is GDNSRS (reference sequence). The J segment lost 1 base and the V segment lost 4 bases, leaving 22 bases of the junction unmatched. The CDR3 DNA reads TGTGCCTCACTGGGCCTTCCTACGACCCTACAGGGGATCACCGATAAACTCATCTTT. The encoded protein is CASLGLPTTLQGITDKLIF.

Of note for this clone: The mismatch at residue 11 between this DNA's translation and the TCRdb protein of a much larger clone likely reflects a read error; the protein shown is translated from the DNA. The chain has TRDV1 and TRDJ1, with 8 bases fitting TRDD3. The V gene's germline CDR1 is TSWWSYY and CDR2 QGS. V trimming: 0 bases; J trimming: 3 bases; junction bases outside the gene matches: 12. This CDR3 comprises 18 residues. The CDR3 loop is CALGELWVLGGPSDKLIF. In DNA, the CDR3 is TGTGCTCTTGGGGAACTATGGGTACTGGGGGGTCCGTCCGATAAACTCATCTTT.

This chain joins TRDV2 and TRDJ1; 7 positions match TRDD2. In germline, CDR1 is GEAIGNYY, CDR2 EKD. This CDR3 is 20 amino acids long. V shed 1 base, J shed 0 bases, and the junction held 19 bases outside the gene matches. This chain's CDR3 is CACDTMAGGLPHPYTDKLIF. DNA of the CDR3: TGTGCCTGTGACACAATGGCGGGGGGCCTTCCTCACCCTTACACCGATAAACTCATCTTT.

Comments on this clone: This clone may be a read error of a much larger clone one base away. The sample has other DNA sequences that encode this CDR3 too. The V gene is TRDV3, the J gene TRDJ1; 10 bases are a match to TRDD3. Germline V gives CDR1 TVYSNPD, CDR2 GDNSRS (reference sequence). The CDR3 loop spans 13 amino acids. Trimming removed 4 bases from V and 11 bases from J; junction bases left unmatched: 13. The CDR3 region has the DNA TGTGCCTCCACGCGGCAGGGGGATACGACCCTCATCTTT. Protein product: CASTRQGDTTLIF.

Only a few counts were recorded for this clone. A far larger clone is one base from this, pointing to a likely read error. Other DNA sequences in this specimen translate into the identical CDR3. V usage is TRDV2 and J usage is TRDJ3, with TRDD3 matching over 12 bases. This CDR3 comprises 22 residues. J was trimmed by 0 bases and V by 0 bases; bases with no gene match: 11. The germline V gene has CDR1 GEAIGNYY and CDR2 EKD. CDR3 sequence (DNA): TGTGCCTGTGACACCGGTACTGGGGGATACCTAACTAGCTCCTGGGACACCCGACAGATGTTTTTC. Translated, it gives CACDTGTGGYLTSSWDTRQMFF.

This clone rates as medium-sized (0.01 to 0.1%). Only one base separates this from a far larger clonotype, so it likely reflects a read error. Other DNA sequences of this sample code for an identical CDR3. This rearrangement joins TRDV3 to TRDJ1; maybe TRDD2 (5 bases). The CDR3 length is 18 residues. CDR1 is TVYSNPD, CDR2 GDNSRS, per germline (reference sequence). CDR3 residues: CAFRPTFTYLWYTDKLIF. Written as DNA, the CDR3 is TGCGCCTTTCGACCCACCTTTACCTACTTATGGTACACCGATAAACTCATCTTT.

This clone was seen a few times. Given a far larger clone just one base away, this is likely a sequencing read error. This sample includes further DNA sequences coding for the same CDR3. The gene calls are TRDV1 and TRDJ1, with 11 bases lining up with TRDD3. This CDR3 comprises 21 residues. In germline, CDR1 is TSWWSYY, CDR2 QGS. J gave up 8 bases and V 0 bases, and 23 bases lay outside the gene matches. The CDR3 sequence is CALGELALLGIALGDTGKLIF. The CDR3 coding sequence is TGTGCTCTTGGGGAACTCGCCCTACTGGGCATTGCGCTGGGGGATACAGGCAAACTCATCTTT.

A few counts support this clone. The rearrangement joins TRDV1 to TRDJ1, with 9 bases matching TRDD3. After removal of 1 base from V and 0 bases from J, the junction contained 15 bases not matched to a gene. The CDR3 consists of 20 residues. The germline V gene has CDR1 TSWWSYY and CDR2 QGS. As DNA, the CDR3 is TGTGCTCTTGGGGAACAATTCCGGCCCGGGGATACGACCCACACCGATAAACTCATCTTT. Residues: CALGEQFRPGDTTHTDKLIF.

This chain connects TRDV1 to TRDJ4; 9 bases are shared with TRDD3. This CDR3 is built from 20 residues. Germline V gene data show CDR1 as TSWWSYY and CDR2 as QGS. The trim removed 6 bases at V and 0 bases at J, leaving 23 bases unmatched. The CDR3 reads CALGTWALMGGDTNARPLIF. CDR3 in DNA: TGTGCTCTTGGTACTTGGGCCCTTATGGGCGGGGATACGAATGCCAGACCCCTGATCTTT.

This clone was detected only a few times. The amino acid sequence in TCRdb belongs to a much larger clone and departs from this DNA's translation at residue 5, likely a sequencing read error; the sequence shown is translated from the DNA. This chain links TRDV2 with TRDJ1; 8 nucleotides agree with TRDD3. Losses at the gene ends were 6 bases for V and 4 bases for J; bases not matched to a gene: 18. The CDR3 is 17 amino acids. The germline gives CDR1 GEAIGNYY, CDR2 EKD. This CDR3 reads CACTPLGDLTYSDKLIF. The CDR3 DNA reads TGTGCCTGTACCCCTTTGGGGGATTTGACGTACAGCGATAAACTCATCTTT.